Below, one T cell receptor (beta chain) is given with its context. Its target antigen remains unknown. The sample holds no much larger clone one base away, and base qualities are not on file. TCRbeta CDR3 regions were amplified from genomic DNA using the immunoSEQ Assay, a bias-controlled multiplex PCR. In the authors' own workflow: The number of nucleated cells in each sample was estimated by amplification of reference gene primers within the assay. Sequence reads were collapsed and filtered to measure the absolute abundance of every unique TCRbeta CDR3 rearrangement. For each sample, productive Simpson clonality was calculated by taking the square root of Simpson's diversity index across productive rearrangements. TCRdb's version of the immuneACCESS table is confined to in-frame rearrangements and falls short of the full clone set. An unresolved V gene accounts for under half of the shortfall where checked; the remainder is of unknown origin. V and J calls and clone size are those listed in that table; D and trimming were worked out from the DNA. The sample profile shows 100,000 to 150,000 clones; around 89% of them were found once. About 17% of the sample is in the top ten clones.

The sample comes from a study of blood T cell repertoires in COVID-19 (dated by TCRdb to about 2020). Study-wide context: Samples from collaborators originated in the United States, Italy and Spain and spanned both the acute and convalescent phases of COVID-19. Where available, HLA class I and class II types were obtained from metadata supplied by the sample provider rather than from assay-based typing. The repertoires were released in a freely available public database meant as a resource for research on the immune response to SARS-CoV-2. The prospective study material was composed of cDNA or gDNA derived from T cells, B-cell-depleted T cells, or PBMCs. The sample metadata nearly always contained a de-identified subject ID, COVID-19 status, age in years and sex. The samples were drawn from the first 160 participants of the ongoing ImmuneRACE study and from about 1,200 subjects provided by 6 global collaborators. Subjects who had been exposed to COVID-19, were actively infected with it, or had recovered from it provided the deeply sampled blood TCRbeta repertoires that made up the dataset. Overall study results and their limits: The quantity of clinical and demographic metadata differed by source and by participant and was supplied without curation.

The collaborating institutions used their own protocols to collect whole blood in K2EDTA tubes. For TCRbeta analysis, collaborator samples were shipped as frozen whole blood, as isolated PBMCs, or as DNA extracted from either sample type. For CDR1 and CDR2, the germline V gene lists MNHEY and SVGEGT. V lost 2 bases and J lost 8 bases, and the count of bases not matched to a germline gene is 11. Taken from cysteine to phenylalanine, the CDR3 has 16 residues. CDR3 DNA only is kept here, 48 bases in frame from base 1. The rearranged segments are TRBV6-2 or TRBV6-3 and TRBJ2-2; the junction holds 7 bases that match TRBD2. This TCR came from a middle-aged man with active or convalescent COVID-19. The sequencing input was peripheral blood. The CDR3 reads CASSYVGAGERGELFF. The nucleotides read TGTGCCAGCAGTTACGTTGGCGCGGGGGAGCGTGGGGAGCTGTTTTTT.